The clone carrying this T cell receptor (beta chain) was counted a few times. The sample is drawn from a study of blood T cell repertoires in COVID-19. Looking at the study overall: Acute and convalescent COVID-19 samples came from the United States, Italy and Spain.

Using immunoSEQ multiplex PCR, the repertoire was profiled, and TCRdb retains in-frame clones only, with some absent. Of 170,000 or so clones in the sample, approximately 80% were seen once. The sequenced sample consisted of peripheral blood. This clonotype was obtained from a woman aged 55-69 years with acute or convalescent COVID-19.

Here the CDR3 DNA reads TGCGCCAGCAGCTCGACACCGGGACAGGGCGTTGGGGAGCAGTACTTC. It codes for CASSSTPGQGVGEQYF. The chain is built from TRBV5-1 and TRBJ2-7; 9 nucleotides align to TRBD1. This CDR3 spans 16 amino acids. The V gene end was trimmed by 3 bases and the J gene end by 7 bases; junction bases not matched to a gene: 14. Germline loops: CDR1 SGHRS, CDR2 YFSETQ.